Given below is one T cell receptor beta chain in context. What it binds is unknown. Germline V gene lookup returns CDR1 LNHDA and CDR2 SQIVND (reference sequence). V lost 6 bases to trimming and J lost 4 bases, with 15 bases between them. The CDR3 loop spans 14 amino acids. 5'RACE with constant-segment primers built TCRalpha and TCRbeta cDNA libraries with UMIs. TCRdb re-called the 5' RACE reads through MiXCR, storing one row per CDR3 protein. The repertoire includes a few hundred thousand distinct CDR3 sequences, roughly 25% of them detected once, and around 12% sits in the top ten. This sample was taken from a study of T-cell memory formation after mild COVID-19. Broader study findings: Clones contracting day 15 to 85 were balanced CD4/CD8; later expanders leaned CD4+. Largely, contracting CD4+ clones fell within CM and EM, and contracting CD8+ clones within EMRA.

The rearrangement uses TRBV19 and TRBJ1-1, with a weak D call TRBD1 (5 bases). This receptor was obtained from an adult woman who had mild COVID-19 (a few samples of this study predate the infection). Cell type and time point are not known. What was sequenced was PBMCs or a T cell subset sorted from them (not recorded which). CDR3 DNA: TGTGCCAGTAGATGGGGGGGTTCGAGCACTGAAGCTTTCTTT. Translation gives CASRWGGSSTEAFF.